A single sample gave rise to the 11 T cell receptor beta chains below, sequenced in a study of OX40 agonist ivuxolimab in advanced cancers. The protocol was immunoSEQ multiplex PCR, while the TCRdb copy is restricted to in-frame clones and leaves out a portion. The sample yields 50,000 to 55,000 clones, approximately 84% seen once. The material was CD4+ or CD8+ T cells sorted from blood, obtained in a trial of the OX40 agonist ivuxolimab. The receptor set was obtained from an adult with an advanced solid tumor such as melanoma, head and neck, liver or kidney cancer.

The chain is built from TRBV6-6 and TRBJ2-7, with a tentative D call TRBD2 (5 bases). From germline, CDR1 is MNHNY and CDR2 SVGAGI (reference sequence). This CDR3 contains 11 residues. Trimming left V 9 bases short and J 4 bases short, with 10 bases between. The CDR3 bases are TGTGCCAGTGGTAGGACTTACGAGCAGTACTTC. Protein sequence: CASGRTYEQYF.

The chain combines TRBV29-1 with TRBJ2-7; D may be TRBD1 (8 bases). Germline CDR1 is SQVTM and CDR2 is ANQGSEA. V lost 2 bases to trimming and J lost 6 bases, with 14 bases between them. CDR3 length equals 13 residues. In nucleotides, the CDR3 is TGCAGCGTTGAAAACAGGGGGGGATTCGAGCAGTACTTC. Translated, it gives CSVENRGGFEQYF.

Points on this clone: Its ends do not fully match the called genes, so a read error is possible. The rearrangement uses TRBV12-5 and TRBJ2-3, with no clear D. CDR1 is LGHNT and CDR2 is FRNRAP in the germline V gene. There are 13 residues in the CDR3. Here the CDR3 DNA reads TGTGCTAGTGGTTTGTTGGTTGGCCACAATACGCATTTT. Its protein is CASGLLVGHNTHF.

The chain employs TRBV5-1 and TRBJ1-5; weak D call: TRBD1 (5 bases). The length of the CDR3 is 16 residues. The V and J ends lost 0 bases and 1 base respectively, with 11 bases between them. Germline V lookup: CDR1 SGHRS, CDR2 YFSETQ. Here the CDR3 reads CASSLGVRGSNQPQHF. In DNA form, the CDR3 reads TGCGCCAGCAGCTTGGGTGTTAGGGGAAGCAATCAGCCCCAGCATTTT.

The CDR3 spells CASSLDRGQVQYF. For the CDR3, the DNA is TGTGCCAGCAGCCTGGACAGGGGGCAAGTGCAGTACTTC. The rearrangement links TRBV7-2 to TRBJ2-7, with TRBD1 matching over 11 bases. CDR1 SGHTA and CDR2 FQGNSA come from the germline V gene. The CDR3 contains 13 residues. The V and J ends lost 5 bases and 9 bases, in that order; junction bases with no gene match: 6.

The V gene is TRBV28, the J gene TRBJ1-5, with a possible D match to TRBD1 (5 bases). Germline lookup yields CDR1 MDHEN and CDR2 SYDVKM. This CDR3 region has 13 residues. Trimming removed 6 bases at V and 8 bases at J, with 14 bases between. The CDR3 is CASRKSGFKPQHF. CDR3 DNA sequence: TGTGCCAGCAGAAAGTCAGGGTTTAAGCCCCAGCATTTT.

V gene TRBV7-6 combines with J gene TRBJ2-3; tentative D call: TRBD2 (6 bases). This CDR3 is 14 amino acids long. V was trimmed by 6 bases and J by 5 bases, leaving 15 bases between them. Germline-derived CDR1 and CDR2 are SGHVS and FNYEAQ. The CDR3 spells CASRGGRWGDTQYF. In nucleotides, the CDR3 is TGTGCCAGCAGGGGAGGCAGGTGGGGAGATACGCAGTATTTT. The full variable domain, rest sourced from reference TRBV7-6 and TRBJ2-3, is GAGVSQSPRYKVTKRGQDVALRCDPISGHVSLYWYRQALGQGPEFLTYFNYEAQQDKSGLPNDRFSAERPEGSISTLTIQRTEQRDSAMYRCASRGGRWGDTQYFGPGTRLTVL.

The rearrangement uses TRBV6-1 and TRBJ1-1, with TRBD1 as a possible D gene (5 bases). Looked up from germline, CDR1 is MNHNS and CDR2 is SASEGT. V lost 0 bases and J lost 7, with 9 bases in between. The CDR3 covers 13 residues. CDR3 protein: CASSEAGQGEAFF. As DNA, the CDR3 is TGTGCCAGCAGTGAAGCGGGGCAGGGTGAAGCTTTCTTT.

Turning to this clone: At one end the junction does not follow the germline gene, possibly because of a read error. The chain employs TRBV29-1 and TRBJ2-7; 7 nucleotides agree with TRBD1. The germline V gene encodes CDR1 SQVTM and CDR2 ANQGSEA. The CDR3 sequence is 14 residues long. DNA for the CDR3: TGCAGCGTCGAAGGACAGGATAACTCCTACGAGCAGTACTTC. It is translated as CSVEGQDNSYEQYF.

V is TRBV30 and J is TRBJ2-6, with D perhaps TRBD1 (5 bases). The germline V gene encodes CDR1 GTSNPN and CDR2 SVGIG (reference sequence). This CDR3 has 16 amino acids. Trimming left V 8 bases short and J 3 bases short, with 20 bases between. The CDR3 bases are TGTGCCACCAACCGACAGTCCCTGGGTGGGGCCAACGTCCTGACTTTC. Protein: CATNRQSLGGANVLTF.

CDR3 coding DNA: TGTGCCTGGAGTAGGGGCAACCAAGAGACCCAGTACTTC. It translates to CAWSRGNQETQYF. V gene TRBV30 combines with J gene TRBJ2-5; D is possibly TRBD1 (5 bases). The CDR3 has 13 amino acids. V was trimmed by 2 bases and J by 0 bases, leaving 7 bases between them. Germline lookup yields CDR1 GTSNPN and CDR2 SVGIG (reference sequence).